Each of the 17 T cell receptor beta chains below was sequenced from the same sample in a study of blood T cell repertoires in COVID-19. The repertoire was sequenced with immunoSEQ multiplex PCR; TCRdb's copy has only in-frame clones and lacks some. The sample shows roughly 200,000 clones, roughly 80% of them seen only once. What was sequenced was peripheral blood. Receptor source: a woman in her forties with COVID-19, enrolled during active disease.

This rearrangement joins TRBV30 to TRBJ2-3; no definite D call. Germline V gene sequence: CDR1 GTSNPN, CDR2 SVGIG (reference sequence). V was pared by 5 bases and J by 4 bases, with 10 bases between. This CDR3 region has 12 residues. The CDR3 here is CAWSIASDTQYF. The CDR3, as DNA: TGTGCCTGGTCGATAGCTTCAGATACGCAGTATTTT.

The rearrangement uses TRBV6-5 and TRBJ1-1; D is ambiguous. The CDR3 extends over 14 amino acids. Trimming pared 2 bases from V and 1 base from J, leaving 8 bases between. CDR1 is MNHEY, CDR2 SVGAGI, per germline. The CDR3 reads CASSYRRGNTEAFF. CDR3 DNA sequence: TGTGCCAGCAGTTACCGCCGGGGGAACACTGAAGCTTTCTTT.

The V gene is TRBV27, the J gene TRBJ1-5, with 11 positions matching TRBD1. The V and J ends lost 6 bases and 6 bases, in that order; junction bases with no gene match: 7. The germline CDR1 and CDR2 sequences are MNHEY and SMNVEV (reference sequence). The CDR3 is 15 amino acids. CDR3 amino acids: CASRSGQGDGQPQHF. Written as DNA, the CDR3 is TGTGCCAGCAGGTCGGGACAGGGGGATGGTCAGCCCCAGCATTTT.

The chain links TRBV6-5 to TRBJ1-5; D gene uncertain. V lost 0 bases and J 1 base, leaving 4 bases between the germline ends. The CDR3 totals 14 residues. Per the germline V gene, CDR1 is MNHEY and CDR2 is SVGAGI. CDR3 residues: CASSYSRSNQPQHF. The CDR3 coding sequence is TGTGCCAGCAGTTACTCTCGGAGCAATCAGCCCCAGCATTTT.

The chain recombines TRBV5-6 with TRBJ2-7, with D maybe TRBD1 (5 bases). Germline CDR1 reads SGHDT; CDR2 reads YYEEEE. Trimming shortened V by 0 bases and J by 7 bases, and 11 bases separated the two germline ends. The CDR3 is made up of 13 amino acids. This CDR3 reads CASSLVAGWEQYF. CDR3 sequence (DNA): TGTGCCAGCAGCTTGGTGGCAGGGTGGGAGCAGTACTTC.

V is TRBV29-1 and J is TRBJ1-1; possibly TRBD1 for D (5 bases). V was cut by 0 bases and J by 6 bases, with 17 bases left in between. Looked up from germline, CDR1 is SQVTM and CDR2 is ANQGSEA. The CDR3 loop spans 15 amino acids. CDR3: CSVEDLLGQGSEAFF. DNA for the CDR3: TGCAGCGTTGAAGATCTTCTGGGGCAGGGCTCTGAAGCTTTCTTT.

This clone appeared a few times. The J gene is TRBJ2-3, the V gene TRBV7-9; TRBD2 matches 10 bases. After removal of 6 bases from V and 6 bases from J, the junction contained 12 bases not matched to a gene. Germline V gene data show CDR1 as SEHNR and CDR2 as FQNEAQ (reference sequence). The CDR3 extends over 16 amino acids. The CDR3 region is CASRPGLAVLQDTQYF. The DNA of the CDR3 is TGTGCCAGCAGACCAGGACTAGCGGTTTTGCAGGATACGCAGTATTTT.

V is TRBV27 and J is TRBJ2-7; 8 bases line up with TRBD2. There are 14 residues in the CDR3. Unmatched junction bases numbered 2, after V lost 3 bases and J lost 1 base. Germline V gene sequence: CDR1 MNHEY, CDR2 SMNVEV (reference sequence). CDR3 DNA: TGTGCCAGCAGTTTGACTAGCGCTTCCTACGAGCAGTACTTC. Its translation is CASSLTSASYEQYF.

This chain links TRBV5-1 with TRBJ1-3, with 7 bases identical to TRBD1. This CDR3 spans 16 amino acids. Trimming at V came to 2 bases and at J to 0 bases, leaving 5 bases not matched to a gene. Germline CDR1 SGHRS, CDR2 YFSETQ. As DNA, the CDR3 is TGCGCCAGCAGCTTAGACAGGGCACGCTCTGGAAACACCATATATTTT. Residues: CASSLDRARSGNTIYF.

This clone has a handful of counts. This chain connects TRBV10-1 to TRBJ2-7; 8 bases align to TRBD1. Unmatched junction bases numbered 1, after V lost 4 bases and J lost 5 bases. CDR3 length equals 12 residues. Germline V gene data show CDR1 as WNHNN and CDR2 as SYGVQD (reference sequence). The CDR3 reads CASSGQGNEQYF. CDR3 nucleotides: TGCGCCAGCAGTGGACAGGGGAACGAGCAGTACTTC.

This clone has only one observation. The V and J genes are TRBV19 and TRBJ2-3, with 15 bases aligning to TRBD2. The CDR3 contains 16 residues. V lost 9 bases and J lost 4; bases outside the gene matches: 8. Germline CDR1 is LNHDA and CDR2 is SQIVND (reference sequence). The CDR3 is CARAPGLAGGSDTQYF. DNA of the CDR3: TGTGCCAGGGCCCCCGGACTAGCGGGAGGGTCAGATACGCAGTATTTT.

The chain couples TRBV11-2 to TRBJ2-3; 9 positions match TRBD1. CDR3 size: 17 residues. Trimming cost V 2 bases and J 1 base; bases outside gene matches: 7. Germline assignment: CDR1 SGHAT and CDR2 FQNNGV. CDR3 coding DNA: TGTGCCAGCAGCTTACAACAGGGGGCGTTTGGCACAGATACGCAGTATTTT. Its translation is CASSLQQGAFGTDTQYF. Full variable domain (missing parts from reference TRBV11-2 and TRBJ2-3): EAGVAQSPRYKIIEKRQSVAFWCNPISGHATLYWYQQILGQGPKLLIQFQNNGVVDDSQLPKDRFSAERLKGVDSTLKIQPAKLEDSAVYLCASSLQQGAFGTDTQYFGPGTRLTVL.

The J gene is TRBJ2-7, the V gene TRBV4-2; D may be TRBD2 (6 bases). The length of the CDR3 is 16 residues. Trimming shortened V by 4 bases and J by 3 bases, and 19 bases separated the two germline ends. The germline gives CDR1 LGHNA, CDR2 YNFKEQ. In DNA, the CDR3 is TGTGCCAGCAGCCTCGCGACTGGCGGGAAACACTACGAGCAGTACTTC. Translating gives CASSLATGGKHYEQYF.

This chain connects TRBV3-1 (or the pseudogene TRBV3-2) to TRBJ1-1; TRBD1 matches at 7 bases. The CDR3 spans 14 residues. V gave up 3 bases and J gave up 3 bases; unmatched junction bases: 4. The germline V gene encodes CDR1 LGHDT and CDR2 YNNKEL (reference sequence). CDR3 nucleotides: TGTGCCAGCAGCCAGATGGACAGGTACACTGAAGCTTTCTTT. Translation: CASSQMDRYTEAFF.

The chain has TRBV30 and TRBJ1-2; the D is unclear. This CDR3 region has 8 residues. The ends were cut back, 7 bases at V and 6 bases at J, with 3 bases in the middle. Germline values: CDR1 GTSNPN, CDR2 SVGIG (reference sequence). CDR3 sequence: CAFNGYTF. In DNA, the CDR3 is TGTGCCTTCAATGGCTACACCTTC.

The chain is built from TRBV10-3 and TRBJ2-7; 9 bases map to TRBD2. Germline trimming cut 7 bases from V and 0 bases from J; bases unmatched to any gene: 7. The CDR3 runs 15 residues. The germline V gene has CDR1 ENHRY and CDR2 SYGVKD. This CDR3 is CAIKETSGDSYEQYF. The CDR3 bases are TGTGCCATCAAGGAGACTAGCGGTGACTCCTACGAGCAGTACTTC.

The V call is TRBV10-3, the J call TRBJ2-7; 7 bases map to TRBD1. This CDR3 has 16 amino acids. Per germline, CDR1 ENHRY and CDR2 SYGVKD. Germline trimming cut 10 bases from V and 7 bases from J; bases unmatched to any gene: 22. The DNA for the CDR3 is TGTGCCAGTCTTCCCCGGGACAGCGAACCCCTTAGGGAGCAGTACTTC. It translates to CASLPRDSEPLREQYF.